The entry below describes one T cell receptor beta chain. Antigen: not known. The entry originates in a study of shared clonotypes between healthy human individuals. Positive CCR7 selection of CD45RO-negative cells yielded the naive CD8 cells, and terminally differentiated effector memory CD45RA+ cells were excluded. Data came from immunoSEQ multiplex PCR; TCRdb stores just in-frame clones and leaves some out. The sample includes approximately 810,000 clones, around 93% of them seen just once. Study-wide points: Non-shared clonotypes had lower generation probabilities than those shared by all four donors.

The CDR3 is 14 residues long. CDR1 is MNHEY and CDR2 is SVGAGI in the germline V gene. V shed 2 bases and J 8 bases; nucleotides not matched to a gene: 5. Sequenced sample: naive CD8+ T cells sorted from blood. The clonotype originates from a man aged 25 to 40 in good health. The V and J genes are TRBV6-5 and TRBJ2-1; 8 bases line up with TRBD1. CDR3: CASSYQGAFDEQFF. The CDR3 DNA reads as TGTGCCAGCAGTTACCAGGGGGCGTTCGATGAGCAGTTCTTC.